Below, 21 T cell receptor beta chains from the same sample are listed, as sequenced in a study of control samples from healthy donors and cancer patients. Clones were read by immunoSEQ multiplex PCR, and TCRdb kept only the in-frame ones, dropping some. Of approximately 150,000 clones in the sample, under 96% were seen once. Input material: blood. The receptors were sampled from a woman aged 30 to 39 in good health.

The genes are TRBV30 and TRBJ1-6; D not certain. V was shortened by 3 bases and J by 4 bases, with 10 bases between the two germline ends. CDR1 and CDR2 (germline): GTSNPN, SVGIG (reference sequence). This CDR3 comprises 14 residues. The chain's CDR3 is CAWSREGYNSPLHF. The CDR3 nucleotides are TGTGCCTGGAGCCGAGAAGGGTATAATTCACCCCTCCACTTT. The full variable domain, rest sourced from reference TRBV30 and TRBJ1-6, is SQTIHQWPATLVQPVGSPLSLECTVEGTSNPNLYWYRQAAGRGLQLLFYSVGIGQISSEVPQNLSASRPQDRQFILSSKKLLLSDSGFYLCAWSREGYNSPLHFGNGTRLTVT.

The gene calls are TRBV5-8 and TRBJ2-3; D possibly corresponds to TRBD2 (6 bases). The V end lost 3 bases, the J end lost 3 bases, and 14 bases lay between the germline ends. The CDR3 has 15 amino acids. Germline CDR1 is SGHTS and CDR2 is YDEGEE. This chain's CDR3 is CASSYGARGTDTQYF. CDR3 in DNA: TGTGCCAGCAGCTACGGGGCTCGGGGGACAGATACGCAGTATTTT. The entire variable domain, with the rest obtained from reference TRBV5-8 and TRBJ2-3, is as follows: EAGVTQSPTHLIKTRGQQATLRCSPISGHTSVYWYQQALGLGLQFLLWYDEGEERNRGNFPPRFSGRQFPNYSSELNVNALELEDSALYLCASSYGARGTDTQYFGPGTRLTVL.

The chain links TRBV7-2 to TRBJ1-5; D unresolved. Between the trimmed V and J ends, which lost 5 bases and 3 bases, there was a span of 11 bases. CDR3 length: 14 amino acids. CDR1 is SGHTA, CDR2 FQGNSA, per germline. CDR3 region: CASSTLGHNQPQHF. The CDR3 DNA reads TGTGCCAGCAGCACTTTAGGGCACAATCAGCCCCAGCATTTT.

The rearrangement joins TRBV6-5 to TRBJ1-4; TRBD1 agrees at 9 bases. The V gene's germline CDR1 is MNHEY and CDR2 SVGAGI. The CDR3 is 13 residues long. Trimming removed 5 bases from V and 8 bases from J; junction bases left unmatched: 3. As DNA, the CDR3 is TGTGCCAGCAGTACCACAGGGGGCGAAAAACTGTTTTTT. Its protein product is CASSTTGGEKLFF.

The chain carries TRBV10-3 and TRBJ1-1; D remains unclear. This CDR3 comprises 13 residues. Germline V gene data show CDR1 as ENHRY and CDR2 as SYGVKD. V lost 3 bases to trimming and J lost 3 bases, with 8 bases between them. CDR3: CAISESGDTEAFF. CDR3 nucleotides: TGTGCCATCAGTGAATCTGGGGACACTGAAGCTTTCTTT.

The rearrangement uses TRBV28 and TRBJ2-4, with TRBD1 as a possible D gene (6 bases). The CDR3 contains 11 residues. The germline gives CDR1 MDHEN, CDR2 SYDVKM. V was pared by 3 bases and J by 10 bases, with 7 bases between. Written as DNA, the CDR3 is TGTGCCAGCAGTTTGGGGACAATTCAGTACTTC. Translation gives CASSLGTIQYF.

The rearrangement joins TRBV4-1 to TRBJ1-2; maybe TRBD1 (5 bases). The CDR3 totals 15 residues. Germline V gene sequence: CDR1 MGHRA, CDR2 YSYEKL. V was clipped by 0 bases and J by 2 bases, with 10 bases between them. The CDR3 protein is CASSQDARENYGYTF. CDR3 in DNA: TGCGCCAGCAGCCAAGATGCCAGGGAGAACTATGGCTACACCTTC.

The chain joins TRBV4-1 to TRBJ2-1; TRBD1 aligns across 7 bases. This CDR3 spans 15 amino acids. Germline V gives CDR1 MGHRA, CDR2 YSYEKL. The ends lost 2 bases at V and 6 bases at J; junction bases unmatched: 7. CDR3 in amino acids: CASSQKNRGGNEQFF. The CDR3 DNA reads TGCGCCAGCAGCCAAAAAAACAGGGGTGGCAATGAGCAGTTCTTC.

The chain is built from TRBV4-1 and TRBJ2-2; D gene unclear. The CDR3 runs 16 residues. Trimming took off 0 bases at V and 9 bases at J, with 17 bases between the two ends. Germline-derived CDR1 and CDR2 are MGHRA and YSYEKL. The CDR3: CASSQDPNPVRRELFF. In DNA form, the CDR3 reads TGCGCCAGCAGCCAAGACCCCAACCCGGTCCGCAGGGAGCTGTTTTTT.

The chain links TRBV11-3 to TRBJ2-5; weak D call: TRBD2 (6 bases). The CDR3 is made up of 13 amino acids. The V gene lost 5 bases and the J gene lost 2 bases, with 9 bases spanning the gap. In germline, CDR1 is SGHNT, CDR2 YENEEA. This CDR3 is CASSRGEQETQYF. The DNA of the CDR3 is TGTGCCAGCAGCCGCGGGGAACAAGAGACCCAGTACTTC.

The rearrangement uses TRBV28 and TRBJ1-3; D is perhaps TRBD1 (5 bases). Germline values: CDR1 MDHEN, CDR2 SYDVKM. Trimming stripped 3 bases from V and 0 bases from J, with 9 bases between. The CDR3 runs to 15 residues. CDR3 sequence (DNA): TGTGCCAGCAGTTTGGGGCAGCCCTCTGGAAACACCATATATTTT. Translation gives CASSLGQPSGNTIYF.

The gene calls are TRBV11-2 and TRBJ1-1, with 8 positions matching TRBD1. The trim removed 3 bases at V and 6 bases at J, leaving 9 bases unmatched. Germline values: CDR1 SGHAT, CDR2 FQNNGV. The length of the CDR3 is 15 residues. The chain's CDR3 is CASSFSPGGESEAFF. The CDR3 DNA follows: TGTGCCAGCAGCTTCTCCCCAGGGGGCGAATCTGAAGCTTTCTTT.

The chain combines TRBV5-4 with TRBJ1-1; possible D gene TRBD1, 5 bases. Germline lookup yields CDR1 SGHNT and CDR2 YYREEE (reference sequence). V was cut by 0 bases and J by 4 bases, with 16 bases left in between. The CDR3 is 16 residues long. CDR3 amino acids: CASSLEAGLAATEAFF. The CDR3 coding sequence is TGTGCCAGCAGCTTGGAGGCAGGGCTTGCGGCCACTGAAGCTTTCTTT. Filled out from reference TRBV5-4 and TRBJ1-1, the complete variable domain reads ETGVTQSPTHLIKTRGQQVTLRCSSQSGHNTVSWYQQALGQGPQFIFQYYREEENGRGNFPPRFSGLQFPNYSSELNVNALELDDSALYLCASSLEAGLAATEAFFGQGTRLTVV.

The chain employs TRBV5-1 and TRBJ2-3; 9 nucleotides match TRBD1. The CDR3 runs 15 residues. J lost 5 bases, V lost 0 bases, and 4 bases had no gene match. Germline CDR1 reads SGHRS; CDR2 reads YFSETQ. Here the CDR3 DNA reads TGCGCCAGCAGCTTGGAGGGACAGGGATTAGATACGCAGTATTTT. It is translated as CASSLEGQGLDTQYF.

The J gene is TRBJ1-1, the V gene TRBV9, with TRBD1 matching 8 bases. V lost 4 bases, J lost 4 bases, and 9 bases stayed unmatched. CDR1 is SGDLS and CDR2 is YYNGEE in the germline V gene. The CDR3 is 15 residues long. The CDR3 nucleotides are TGTGCCAGCAGCACCGGACAGGGTTGGGGCACTGAAGCTTTCTTT. Translated: CASSTGQGWGTEAFF.

This clone was seen just once. This chain connects TRBV4-1 to TRBJ1-2, with 10 bases matching TRBD1. Trimming at V came to 3 bases and at J to 4 bases, leaving 11 bases not matched to a gene. CDR1 is MGHRA and CDR2 is YSYEKL in the germline V gene. The CDR3 is made up of 17 amino acids. The CDR3 is CASSHAGTGVVGYGYTF. CDR3 in DNA: TGCGCCAGCAGCCATGCCGGGACAGGGGTGGTTGGCTATGGCTACACCTTC.

This chain links TRBV7-9 with TRBJ2-7, with 7 bases that match TRBD1. This CDR3 comprises 14 residues. Losses at the gene ends were 6 bases for V and 6 bases for J; bases not matched to a gene: 11. Germline CDR1 reads SEHNR; CDR2 reads FQNEAQ (reference sequence). CDR3 bases: TGTGCCAGCAGTCTGATGGGGGCAGGGGGCGAGCAGTACTTC. It is translated as CASSLMGAGGEQYF.

This clone was detected ten times or more. As DNA, the CDR3 is TGTGCCAGCAGCCTAGCCGAGGGGCGTGGGCAGTACTTC. Its translation is CASSLAEGRGQYF. The chain links TRBV6-5 to TRBJ2-7; perhaps D is TRBD1 or TRBD2 (5 bases each). The length of the CDR3 is 13 residues. V was trimmed by 6 bases and J by 9 bases, leaving 18 bases between them. Germline loops: CDR1 MNHEY, CDR2 SVGAGI.

The J gene is TRBJ2-5, the V gene TRBV29-1, with D possibly matching TRBD2 (5 bases). The V end lost 3 bases, the J end lost 0 bases, and 17 bases lay between the germline ends. Germline V gene sequence: CDR1 SQVTM, CDR2 ANQGSEA. The CDR3 covers 16 residues. The CDR3 bases are TGCAGCGTTGATTTCGGGAACGGGTGGGACCAAGAGACCCAGTACTTC. Translated, it gives CSVDFGNGWDQETQYF.

The chain recombines TRBV4-1 with TRBJ1-2; D is perhaps TRBD1 (5 bases). The germline CDR1 and CDR2 sequences are MGHRA and YSYEKL. The CDR3 totals 14 residues. V was trimmed by 1 base and J by 0 bases, leaving 6 bases between them. The CDR3 here is CASSQVGANYGYTF. CDR3 sequence (DNA): TGCGCCAGCAGCCAAGTAGGGGCTAACTATGGCTACACCTTC.

The chain uses TRBV6-5 and TRBJ1-5; 7 nucleotides line up with TRBD1. The germline V gene has CDR1 MNHEY and CDR2 SVGAGI. This CDR3 spans 15 amino acids. The ends lost 5 bases at V and 3 bases at J; junction bases unmatched: 7. The CDR3 region has the DNA TGTGCCAGCAGTCGACAGGGTAGTAACAATCAGCCCCAGCATTTT. Residues: CASSRQGSNNQPQHF.